Detailed here is one TCR beta chain. Its antigen is undetermined. Through a sample-barcoded 5' primer and a J-beta primer mix, a second PCR was run for roughly 6 to 11 cycles. TCRdb analysed the 5' RACE reads with MiXCR anew, one entry per CDR3 protein. The top ten hold 3% of the sample, which has approximately 780,000 distinct CDR3 sequences, roughly 26% seen once. This entry comes from a study of blood T cells in healthy people across ages. The V and J ends lost 5 bases and 7 bases, in that order; junction bases with no gene match: 4. The CDR3 is made up of 13 amino acids. Per germline, CDR1 DFQATT and CDR2 SNEGSKA (reference sequence). Overall study results and limits: Comparison with aged donors showed that long-lived donors had more naive CD4+ cells and higher diversity.

These data were also reused for a study on T cells of mothers and their children. That report notes: According to the study, all extracted RNA entered cDNA synthesis at about 1.6 ug per 15 ul.

Sequenced material: blood. The clonotype was recovered from a boy aged 5-17 years in good health. The chain joins TRBV20-1 to TRBJ1-6; 8 bases map to TRBD1. CDR3 sequence reads: CSAHGQGNSPLHF. CDR3 DNA: TGCAGTGCTCATGGACAGGGAAATTCACCCCTCCACTTT.